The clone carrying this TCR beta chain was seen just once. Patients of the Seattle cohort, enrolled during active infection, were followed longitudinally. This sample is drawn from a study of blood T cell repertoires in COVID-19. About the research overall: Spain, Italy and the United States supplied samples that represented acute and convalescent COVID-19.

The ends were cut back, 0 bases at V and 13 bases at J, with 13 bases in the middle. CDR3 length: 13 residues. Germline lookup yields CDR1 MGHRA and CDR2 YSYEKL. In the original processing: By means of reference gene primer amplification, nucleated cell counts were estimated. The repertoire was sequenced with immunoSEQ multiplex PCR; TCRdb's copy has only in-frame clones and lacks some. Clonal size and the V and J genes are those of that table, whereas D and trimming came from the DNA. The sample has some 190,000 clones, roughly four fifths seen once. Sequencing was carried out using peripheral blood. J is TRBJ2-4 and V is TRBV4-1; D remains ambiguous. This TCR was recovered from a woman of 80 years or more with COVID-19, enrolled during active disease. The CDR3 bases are TGCGCCAGCAGCCAAGATAGTCGAGGAAGACAGTACTTC. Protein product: CASSQDSRGRQYF.